The next 20 T cell receptor beta chains were all read from a single sample in a study of beta chain features in type 1 diabetes (dated by TCRdb to the late 2010s). Library prep was done by the immunoSEQ multiplex PCR assay. All of the isolated RNA was reverse transcribed with the High Capacity cDNA Reverse Transcription Kit, so expressed TCRB transcripts were sequenced. Held by TCRdb, this immuneACCESS table contains in-frame sequences only and omits some clones. Under half of the omission traces to an unresolved V gene where checked; the cause of the rest is unknown. The sample table holds roughly 500,000 clones, of which 11% were seen once. The biggest ten clones account for 0.045% to 0.05% of the sample. The sample comprised naive CD4+ T cells from blood. Explained via the paper, the cell subset or site label denotes: true naive CD4+ T cells. Receptors originate from a woman in her late teens or twenties in good health.

This clone was seen only a few times. This chain links TRBV6-5 with TRBJ2-7, with D possibly TRBD2 on 5 matching bases. V was shortened by 9 bases and J by 6 bases, with 18 bases between the two germline ends. The CDR3 totals 13 residues. Germline V CDR1 and CDR2: MNHEY, SVGAGI. For the CDR3, the DNA is TGTGCCAGTACTAAGCGGTTAGGGTTCGAGCAGTACTTC. It codes for CASTKRLGFEQYF.

The CDR3 spells CASSIGQFRRVNTEAFF. The CDR3 DNA follows: TGTGCCAGTAGTATAGGACAGTTCCGGAGGGTTAACACTGAAGCTTTCTTT. The V and J genes are TRBV19 and TRBJ1-1; a possible D gene is TRBD1 (5 bases). The length of the CDR3 is 17 residues. Germline CDR1 reads LNHDA; CDR2 reads SQIVND (reference sequence). Trimming shortened V by 1 base and J by 2 bases, and 17 bases separated the two germline ends.

This clone was recorded a few times. The rearrangement uses TRBV5-1 and TRBJ1-3, with a possible D match to TRBD1 (5 bases). The V gene lost 3 bases and the J gene lost 0 bases, with 13 bases spanning the gap. Looked up from germline, CDR1 is SGHRS and CDR2 is YFSETQ. The CDR3 length is 16 residues. CDR3 protein: CASSSGTMSSGNTIYF. The CDR3, as DNA: TGCGCCAGCAGCTCGGGGACCATGAGCTCTGGAAACACCATATATTTT.

In this sample, this clone turned up a few times. The chain combines TRBV30 with TRBJ1-1, with D possibly TRBD1 on 6 matching bases. This CDR3 contains 14 residues. In germline, CDR1 is GTSNPN, CDR2 SVGIG (reference sequence). Between the trimmed V and J ends, which lost 2 bases and 7 bases, there was a span of 17 bases. The CDR3 reads CAWSRNRVPLEAFF. The CDR3 nucleotides are TGTGCCTGGAGTAGAAACAGGGTCCCCCTTGAAGCTTTCTTT.

This clone occurred once. The chain recombines TRBV28 with TRBJ1-2; 10 positions match TRBD1. Per the germline V gene, CDR1 is MDHEN and CDR2 is SYDVKM. The CDR3 is 16 residues long. Trimming removed 6 bases from V and 4 bases from J; junction bases left unmatched: 11. The CDR3 bases are TGTGCCAGCAGGCGCCGACAGGGGGCGGAGGCCTATGGCTACACCTTC. Its protein is CASRRRQGAEAYGYTF.

With regard to this clone: At one end the junction does not follow the germline gene, possibly because of a read error. The chain carries TRBV7-7 and TRBJ2-1; 14 bases are a match to TRBD2. Germline CDR1 and CDR2: SSHAT and FNYEAQ (reference sequence). This CDR3 has 15 residues. The CDR3 protein is CASSRGLAGVDEQFF. CDR3 sequence (DNA): TGTGCTAGCAGCCGGGGACTAGCGGGAGTCGATGAGCAGTTCTTC.

This clone has only a few counts. At the DNA level, this CDR3 is encoded by other sequences in the same sample as well. This chain joins TRBV28 and TRBJ1-4; D is ambiguous. With 2 bases removed from V and 8 bases from J, the gap between germline ends came to 3 bases. Germline V gene lookup returns CDR1 MDHEN and CDR2 SYDVKM. The CDR3 spans 11 residues. CDR3 in amino acids: CASSLGEKLFF. The CDR3 nucleotides read TGTGCCAGCAGTTTAGGGGAAAAACTGTTTTTT.

In this sample, this clone turned up a few times. The chain has TRBV7-8 and TRBJ2-6; no clear D gene. CDR3 length: 14 amino acids. Trimming took 5 bases from V and 2 from J, leaving 7 bases between them. Germline V CDR1 and CDR2: SGHVS, FQNEAQ. This CDR3 reads CASSLRPGANVLTF. The CDR3 nucleotides read TGTGCCAGCAGCCTACGTCCTGGGGCCAACGTCCTGACTTTC.

The chain recombines TRBV7-3 with TRBJ2-1, with D unresolved. Trimming left V 1 base short and J 5 bases short, with 6 bases between. This CDR3 spans 13 amino acids. Germline V CDR1 and CDR2: SGHTA, FQGTGA. The CDR3 protein is CASSLNTDNEQFF. For the CDR3, the DNA is TGTGCCAGCAGCTTAAATACGGACAATGAGCAGTTCTTC.

The CDR3 region has the DNA TGTGCCAGCAGTGATGGACAGGCGTACTACGAGCAGTACGTC. It is translated as CASSDGQAYYEQYV. The chain couples TRBV6-5 to TRBJ2-7; 7 bases map to TRBD1. Losses at the gene ends were 5 bases for V and 3 bases for J; bases not matched to a gene: 7. Germline V gives CDR1 MNHEY, CDR2 SVGAGI. This CDR3 region has 14 residues.

This clone was observed a few times. The chain is built from TRBV10-3 and TRBJ2-3, with D tentatively TRBD2 (5 bases). The CDR3 contains 15 residues. Germline values: CDR1 ENHRY, CDR2 SYGVKD. V was trimmed by 6 bases and J by 8 bases, leaving 21 bases between them. DNA for the CDR3: TGTGCCATCAGGGAGATCCTGGACCCTCGGGGTACGCAGTATTTT. Translating it yields CAIREILDPRGTQYF.

V gene TRBV27 combines with J gene TRBJ2-7, with 10 positions matching TRBD2. With 6 bases clipped from V and 2 bases from J, the junction kept 10 bases outside the gene matches. Germline CDR1 is MNHEY and CDR2 is SMNVEV (reference sequence). The CDR3 sequence is 16 residues long. The CDR3 reads CASRGLAGGLPYEQYF. CDR3 nucleotide sequence: TGTGCCAGCAGAGGATTAGCGGGAGGCCTCCCCTACGAGCAGTACTTC.

This clone has more than one count but fewer than ten. V is TRBV9 and J is TRBJ2-3; D not certain. The ends were cut back, 1 base at V and 6 bases at J, with 15 bases in the middle. Germline CDR1 reads SGDLS; CDR2 reads YYNGEE. This CDR3 contains 15 residues. The CDR3 reads CASSVYCTRTDTQYF. The CDR3 DNA is TGTGCCAGCAGCGTATATTGCACGAGGACCGATACGCAGTATTTT.

V is TRBV29-1 and J is TRBJ2-5; 7 bases are a match to TRBD1. The V segment lost 7 bases and the J segment 5 bases; nucleotides outside the gene matches: 7. Germline loops: CDR1 SQVTM, CDR2 ANQGSEA. CDR3 size: 12 residues. The CDR3 sequence is CSGSTGAETQYF. The CDR3 region has the DNA TGCAGCGGATCCACAGGGGCTGAGACCCAGTACTTC. The variable domain in full, completed from reference TRBV29-1 and TRBJ2-5, reads SAVISQKPSRDICQRGTSLTIQCQVDSQVTMMFWYRQQPGQSLTLIATANQGSEATYESGFVIDKFPISRPNLTFSTLTVSNMSPEDSSIYLCSGSTGAETQYFGPGTRLLVL.

This chain joins TRBV12-5 and TRBJ1-1; D is perhaps TRBD1 (6 bases). The germline V and J ends were trimmed by 3 bases and 5 bases, with 13 bases remaining between them. The CDR3 consists of 14 residues. Germline V gene lookup returns CDR1 LGHNT and CDR2 FRNRAP. The CDR3 DNA is TGTGCTAGTGGTTTTTGGGGGCTCGGGACTGAAGCTTTCTTT. Translating gives CASGFWGLGTEAFF.

This clone occurred many times. The chain carries TRBV29-1 and TRBJ1-1, with D maybe TRBD1 (5 bases). CDR1 SQVTM and CDR2 ANQGSEA come from the germline V gene. The V gene lost 4 bases and the J gene lost 5 bases, with 14 bases spanning the gap. CDR3 size: 13 residues. The DNA for the CDR3 is TGCAGCGTTGTTTCCAGGGTAGGGACTGAAGCTTTCTTT. It translates to CSVVSRVGTEAFF.

V is TRBV30 and J is TRBJ1-1; D is ambiguous. Germline CDR1 GTSNPN, CDR2 SVGIG (reference sequence). The CDR3 is 12 amino acids. Trimming cost V 0 bases and J 7 bases, with 9 bases left between them. The CDR3 DNA reads as TGTGCCTGGAGTGTACGGGCCGTTGAAGCTTTCTTT. It is translated as CAWSVRAVEAFF.

The chain couples TRBV18 to TRBJ2-1, with D unclear. CDR1 and CDR2 from the germline V gene are KGHSH and LQKENI. This CDR3 has 13 residues. Trimming pared 3 bases from V and 8 bases from J, leaving 11 bases between. For the CDR3, the DNA is TGTGCCAGCTCACCTTTACTAACCGATGAGCAGTTCTTC. This encodes CASSPLLTDEQFF. The full variable domain, with the rest looked up from reference TRBV18 and TRBJ2-1, is NAGVMQNPRHLVRRRGQEARLRCSPMKGHSHVYWYRQLPEEGLKFMVYLQKENIIDESGMPKERFSAEFPKEGPSILRIQQVVRGDSAAYFCASSPLLTDEQFFGPGTRLTVL.

The chain recombines TRBV18 with TRBJ1-1, with D unresolved. The germline CDR1 and CDR2 sequences are KGHSH and LQKENI. The CDR3 has 12 amino acids. V was cut by 3 bases and J by 0 bases, with 2 bases left in between. In DNA form, the CDR3 reads TGTGCCAGCTCACCCCTGAACACTGAAGCTTTCTTT. It codes for CASSPLNTEAFF.

This chain uses TRBV9 with TRBJ1-2, with 8 bases matching TRBD1. The V gene's germline CDR1 is SGDLS and CDR2 YYNGEE. Trimming took 4 bases from V and 6 from J; bases not matched to a gene: 14. This CDR3 is 16 amino acids long. The CDR3 sequence: CASSPRWDRFLDGYTF. The CDR3 DNA follows: TGTGCCAGCAGCCCTCGGTGGGACAGGTTTTTAGATGGCTACACCTTC.